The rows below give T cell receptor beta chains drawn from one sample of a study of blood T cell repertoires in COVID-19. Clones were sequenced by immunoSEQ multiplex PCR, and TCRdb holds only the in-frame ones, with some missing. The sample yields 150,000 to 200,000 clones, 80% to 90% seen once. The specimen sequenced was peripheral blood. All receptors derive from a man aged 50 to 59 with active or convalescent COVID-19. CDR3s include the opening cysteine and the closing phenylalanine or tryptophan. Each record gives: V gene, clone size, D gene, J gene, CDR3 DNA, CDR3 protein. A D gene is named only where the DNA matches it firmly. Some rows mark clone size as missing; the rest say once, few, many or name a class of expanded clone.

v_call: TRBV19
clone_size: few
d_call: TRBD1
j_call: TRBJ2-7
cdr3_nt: TGTGCCAGTAGTATAGATGTTACAGGGGGTTCCTACGAGCAGTACTTC
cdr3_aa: CASSIDVTGGSYEQYF

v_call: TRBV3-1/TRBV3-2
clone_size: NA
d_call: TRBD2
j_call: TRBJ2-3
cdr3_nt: TGTGCCAGCAGCCAAGCGGGGGGGGCCGTAGATACGCAGTATTTT
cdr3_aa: CASSQAGGAVDTQYF

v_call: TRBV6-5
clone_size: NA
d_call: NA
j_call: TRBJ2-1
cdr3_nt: TGTGCCAGCAGAGACCTACGGGGGAGAAATGAGCAGTTCTTC
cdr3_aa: CASRDLRGRNEQFF

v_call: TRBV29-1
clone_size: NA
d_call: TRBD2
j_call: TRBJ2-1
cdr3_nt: TGCAGCGTACTAGCGGGGGGTTACAATGAGCAGTTCTTC
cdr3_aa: CSVLAGGYNEQFF

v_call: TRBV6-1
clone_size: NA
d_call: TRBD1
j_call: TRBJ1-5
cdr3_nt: TGTGCCAGCAGTGCCCCAGGGGGGAGAGGTAATCAGCCCCAGCATTTT
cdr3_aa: CASSAPGGRGNQPQHF

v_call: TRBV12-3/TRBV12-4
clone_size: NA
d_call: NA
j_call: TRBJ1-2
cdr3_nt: TGTGCCAGCAGTCGGACAGACAACTATGGCTACACCTTC
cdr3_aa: CASSRTDNYGYTF

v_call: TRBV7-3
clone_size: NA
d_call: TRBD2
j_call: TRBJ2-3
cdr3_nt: TGTGCCAGCAGCTTTGGGGGCCCTATAGCGGGAGTGGATGTAGATACGCAGTATTTT
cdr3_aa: CASSFGGPIAGVDVDTQYF

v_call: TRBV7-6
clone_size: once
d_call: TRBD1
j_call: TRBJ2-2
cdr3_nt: TGTGCCAGCAGTTCGGGACAGGCAGGGGCCGGGGAGCTGTTTTTT
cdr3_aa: CASSSGQAGAGELFF

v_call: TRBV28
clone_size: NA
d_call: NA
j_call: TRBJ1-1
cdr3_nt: TGTGCCAGCAGTTTAGGGGCGTACACTGAAGCTTTCTTT
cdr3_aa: CASSLGAYTEAFF

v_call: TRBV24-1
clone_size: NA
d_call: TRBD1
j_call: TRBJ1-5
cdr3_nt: TGTGCCACCAGGTCAGGGGGGAATCAGCCCCAGCATTTT
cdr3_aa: CATRSGGNQPQHF

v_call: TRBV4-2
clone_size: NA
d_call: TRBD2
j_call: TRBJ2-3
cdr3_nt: TGTGCCAGCAGCCAATTGACTAGCGGGGGTACAGATACGCAGTATTTT
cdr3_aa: CASSQLTSGGTDTQYF

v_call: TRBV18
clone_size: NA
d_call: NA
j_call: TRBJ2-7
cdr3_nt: TGTGCCAGCTCCGAGAATTATTCGTACGAGCAGTACTTC
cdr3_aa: CASSENYSYEQYF

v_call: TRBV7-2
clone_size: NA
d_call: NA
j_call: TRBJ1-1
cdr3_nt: TGTGCCAGCAGCTTAAGAAAGCAGGACACTGAAGCTTTCTTT
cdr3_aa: CASSLRKQDTEAFF

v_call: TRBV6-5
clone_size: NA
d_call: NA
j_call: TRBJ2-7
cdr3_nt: TGTGCCAGCCAACTCCGGAGGTCCTACGAGCAGTACTTC
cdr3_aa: CASQLRRSYEQYF

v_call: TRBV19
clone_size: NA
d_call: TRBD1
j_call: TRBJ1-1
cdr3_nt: TGTGCCAGTAGTCCACCCTCCCTGGAGGGGGCGAACACTGAAGCTTTCTTT
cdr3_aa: CASSPPSLEGANTEAFF

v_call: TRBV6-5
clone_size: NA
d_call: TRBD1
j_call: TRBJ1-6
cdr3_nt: TGTGCCAGCAGTTATCAGGGGGACTCACCCCTCCACTTT
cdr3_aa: CASSYQGDSPLHF

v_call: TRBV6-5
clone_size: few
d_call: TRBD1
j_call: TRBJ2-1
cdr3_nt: TGTGCCAGCAGCCTCCGGGACAGGGGGGACAATGAGCAGTTCTTC
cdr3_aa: CASSLRDRGDNEQFF

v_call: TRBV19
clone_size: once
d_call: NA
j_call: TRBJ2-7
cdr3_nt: TGTGCCAGTAGTACCTTGCGGGGCGGATCCTACGAGCAGTACTTC
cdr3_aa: CASSTLRGGSYEQYF

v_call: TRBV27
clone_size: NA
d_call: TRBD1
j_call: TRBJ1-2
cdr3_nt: TGTGCCAGCAGTTTTTTAGGAACCGGGACAGCCAACTATGGCTACACCTTC
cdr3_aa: CASSFLGTGTANYGYTF

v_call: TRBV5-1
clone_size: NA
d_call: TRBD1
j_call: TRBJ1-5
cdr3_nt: TGCGCCAGCAGCCCCGGACAGGGGGCGAGGGACAATCAGCCCCAGCATTTT
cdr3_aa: CASSPGQGARDNQPQHF

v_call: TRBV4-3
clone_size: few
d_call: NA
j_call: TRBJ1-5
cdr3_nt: TGCGCCAGCAGCCAAGATTGGAGTTGGTTAGGCAATCAGCCCCAGCATTTT
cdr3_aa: CASSQDWSWLGNQPQHF

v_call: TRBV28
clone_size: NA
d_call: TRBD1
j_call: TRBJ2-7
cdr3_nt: TGTGCCAGCAGTTTTACAGGGGCCTACGAGCAGTACTTC
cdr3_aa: CASSFTGAYEQYF

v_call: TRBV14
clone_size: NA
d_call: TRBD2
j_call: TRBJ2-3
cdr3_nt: TGTGCCAGCAGCCAAGCCCAGCGGGGGGGCCTGAGCACAGATACGCAGTATTTT
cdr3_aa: CASSQAQRGGLSTDTQYF

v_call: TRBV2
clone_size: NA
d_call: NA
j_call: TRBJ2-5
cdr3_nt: TGTGCCAGCAGTAGGACACAAGAGACCCAGTACTTC
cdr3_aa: CASSRTQETQYF

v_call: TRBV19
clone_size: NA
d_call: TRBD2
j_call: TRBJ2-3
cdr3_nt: TGTGCCAGCAGGCCCACTAGCGCGAGCACAGATACGCAGTATTTT
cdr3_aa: CASRPTSASTDTQYF

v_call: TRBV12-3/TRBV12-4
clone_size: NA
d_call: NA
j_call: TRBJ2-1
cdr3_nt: TGTGCCAGCAGTTTAGTTCTTGACAATGAGCAGTTCTTC
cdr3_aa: CASSLVLDNEQFF

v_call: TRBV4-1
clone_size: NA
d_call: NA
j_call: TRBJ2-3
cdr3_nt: TGCGCCAGCAGCCAAACAGGGATTAGCACAGATACGCAGTATTTT
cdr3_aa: CASSQTGISTDTQYF

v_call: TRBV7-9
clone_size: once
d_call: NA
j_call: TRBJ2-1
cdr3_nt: TGTGCCAGCAGCTTGGCTCAGGGGTCGGATGAGCAGTTCTTC
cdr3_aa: CASSLAQGSDEQFF

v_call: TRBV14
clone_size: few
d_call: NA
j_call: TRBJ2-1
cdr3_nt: TGTGCCAGCAGCCCCCTAGGTGTGCGGGACAATGAGCAGTTCTTC
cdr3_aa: CASSPLGVRDNEQFF

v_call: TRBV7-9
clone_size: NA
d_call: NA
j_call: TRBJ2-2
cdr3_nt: TGTGCCAGCGAGGGTCCCGGGGAGCTGTTTTTT
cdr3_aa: CASEGPGELFF

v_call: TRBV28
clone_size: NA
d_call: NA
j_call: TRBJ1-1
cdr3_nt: TGTGCCAGCAGTTTACAGGGAACGTACACTGAAGCTTTCTTT
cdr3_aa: CASSLQGTYTEAFF

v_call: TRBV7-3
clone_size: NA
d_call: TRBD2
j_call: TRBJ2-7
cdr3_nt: TGTGCCAGCAGCCTTAGCGGGGGATCGTCCTACGAGCAGTACTTC
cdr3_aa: CASSLSGGSSYEQYF

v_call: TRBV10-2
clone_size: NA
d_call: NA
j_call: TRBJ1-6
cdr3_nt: TGCGCCAGCAGTGAGTCGGCAAATTCACCCCTCCACTTT
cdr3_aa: CASSESANSPLHF

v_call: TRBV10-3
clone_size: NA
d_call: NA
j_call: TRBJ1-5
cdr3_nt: TGTGCCATCAGTGATCAGGGTAGCCAGCCCCAGCATTTT
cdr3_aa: CAISDQGSQPQHF

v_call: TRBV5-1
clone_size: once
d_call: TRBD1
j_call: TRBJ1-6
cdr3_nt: TGCGCCAATTCGGGGACAGGGTTGTCACCCCTCCACTTT
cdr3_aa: CANSGTGLSPLHF

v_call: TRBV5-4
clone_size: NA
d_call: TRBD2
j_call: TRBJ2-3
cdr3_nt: TGTGCCAGCAAGGCTTCCCTTAGCGGGAGTGGCACAGATACGCAGTATTTT
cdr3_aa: CASKASLSGSGTDTQYF

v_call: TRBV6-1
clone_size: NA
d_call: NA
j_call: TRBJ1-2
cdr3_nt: TGTGCCAGCAGTGATGGACAGCGAACTAAGGGGGGGTATGGCTACACCTTC
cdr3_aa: CASSDGQRTKGGYGYTF

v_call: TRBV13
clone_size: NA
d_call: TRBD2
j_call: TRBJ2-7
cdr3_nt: TGTGCCAGCAGCTTAGAGCGGGAGCTTGGCGAGCAGTACTTC
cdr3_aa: CASSLERELGEQYF

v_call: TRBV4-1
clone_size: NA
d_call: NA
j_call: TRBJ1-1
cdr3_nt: TGCGCCAGCAGCCAAGAAGGAGGGGGGGCTAACACTGAAGCTTTCTTT
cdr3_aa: CASSQEGGGANTEAFF

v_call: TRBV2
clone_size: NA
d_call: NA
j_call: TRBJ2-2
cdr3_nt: TGTGCCAGCAGGCCGACACTGAACACCGGGGAGCTGTTTTTT
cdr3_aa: CASRPTLNTGELFF

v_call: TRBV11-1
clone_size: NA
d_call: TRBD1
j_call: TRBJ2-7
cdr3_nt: TGTGCCAGCAGCTTACAGGGGGTCCGAGGCGACGAGCAGTACTTC
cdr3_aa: CASSLQGVRGDEQYF

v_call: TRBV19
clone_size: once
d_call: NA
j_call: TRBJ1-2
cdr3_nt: TGTGCCAGTAGTATTAGGGGGATCAACTATGGCTACACCTTC
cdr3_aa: CASSIRGINYGYTF

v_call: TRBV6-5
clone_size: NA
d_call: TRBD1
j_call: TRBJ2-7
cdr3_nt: TGTGCCACACGGGGACAGCAAAACTACGAGCAGTACTTC
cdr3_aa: CATRGQQNYEQYF

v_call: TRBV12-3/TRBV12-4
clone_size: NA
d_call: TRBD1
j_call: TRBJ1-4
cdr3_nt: TGTGCCAGCAGCCTACAGGGGAGTGAAAAACTGTTTTTT
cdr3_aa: CASSLQGSEKLFF

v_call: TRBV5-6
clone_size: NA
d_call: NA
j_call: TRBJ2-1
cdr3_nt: TGTGCCAGCACCATGTGGCTAGTTGTAAATGAGCAGTTCTTC
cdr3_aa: CASTMWLVVNEQFF

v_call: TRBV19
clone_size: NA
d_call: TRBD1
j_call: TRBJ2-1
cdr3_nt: TGTGCCAGTAGTATCCCACTCCGGACAGGGGGCAAGGGGAATGAGCAGTTCTTC
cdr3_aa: CASSIPLRTGGKGNEQFF

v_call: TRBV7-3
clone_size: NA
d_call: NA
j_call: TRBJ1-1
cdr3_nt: TGTGCCAGCAGCTTAGCGGGAGGGATGAACACTGAAGCTTTCTTT
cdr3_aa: CASSLAGGMNTEAFF

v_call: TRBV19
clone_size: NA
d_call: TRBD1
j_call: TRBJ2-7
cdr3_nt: TGTGCCAGTAGTATAGGGGCCGGCGGAGGACAGGAGTACTTC
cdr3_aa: CASSIGAGGGQEYF

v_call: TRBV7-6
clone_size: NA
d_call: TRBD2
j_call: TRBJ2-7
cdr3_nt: TGTGCCAGCAGCTTAGCCGGGACTAGCGGGAACCACGAGCAGTACTTC
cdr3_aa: CASSLAGTSGNHEQYF

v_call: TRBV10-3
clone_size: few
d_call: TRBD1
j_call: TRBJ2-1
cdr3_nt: TGTGCCATCAGTGACCCTTCACAGGGGCAATCCTACAATGAGCAGTTCTTC
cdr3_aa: CAISDPSQGQSYNEQFF

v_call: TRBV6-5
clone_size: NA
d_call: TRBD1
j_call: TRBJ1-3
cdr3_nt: TGTGCCAGCGGGGACAGGCAAAGCTCTGGAAACACCATATATTTT
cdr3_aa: CASGDRQSSGNTIYF

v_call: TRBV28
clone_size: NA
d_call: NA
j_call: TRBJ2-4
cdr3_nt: TGTGCCAGCAGTTTATTCGTTGGGGGGGCCAAAAACATTCAGTACTTC
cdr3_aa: CASSLFVGGAKNIQYF

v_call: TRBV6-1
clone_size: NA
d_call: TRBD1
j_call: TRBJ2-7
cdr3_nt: TGTGCCAGCAGTGATGGGGACAGGAGAACCTACGAGCAGTACTTC
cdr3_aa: CASSDGDRRTYEQYF

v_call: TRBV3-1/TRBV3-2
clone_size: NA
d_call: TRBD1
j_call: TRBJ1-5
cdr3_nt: TGTGCCAGCAGCAAAAGCGGACAGGCTAGCAATCAGCCCCAGCATTTT
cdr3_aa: CASSKSGQASNQPQHF

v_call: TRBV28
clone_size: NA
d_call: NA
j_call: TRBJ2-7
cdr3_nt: TGTGCCAGCAGTTTATTCAGGGTAGGTGGCGAGCAGTACTTC
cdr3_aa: CASSLFRVGGEQYF